The next 24 T cell receptor beta chains were all read from a single sample in a study of blood T cell repertoires in COVID-19. Produced via immunoSEQ multiplex PCR; TCRdb's table is partial and in-frame only. The repertoire includes 270,000 or so clones, approximately 88% of them detected once, and about 1.2% sits in the top ten. The sequenced material came from PBMCs or T cells enriched from blood (not recorded which). The receptors stem from a woman aged 40 to 50 with acute COVID-19.

The chain carries TRBV7-9 and TRBJ2-7, with D possibly matching TRBD2 (5 bases). Germline V gives CDR1 SEHNR, CDR2 FQNEAQ (reference sequence). Trimming left V 3 bases short and J 5 bases short, with 14 bases between. The CDR3 totals 14 residues. CDR3 amino acids: CASSLVPEAHEQYF. The CDR3 nucleotides read TGTGCCAGCAGCTTGGTCCCGGAGGCTCACGAGCAGTACTTC. Full variable domain (missing parts from reference TRBV7-9 and TRBJ2-7): DTGVSQNPRHKITKRGQNVTFRCDPISEHNRLYWYRQTLGQGPEFLTYFQNEAQLEKSRLLSDRFSAERPKGSFSTLEIQRTEQGDSAMYLCASSLVPEAHEQYFGPGTRLTVT.

This chain links TRBV11-2 with TRBJ1-2; a possible D gene is TRBD1 (6 bases). The V gene lost 1 base and the J gene lost 6 bases, with 12 bases spanning the gap. The CDR3 runs to 14 residues. CDR1 is SGHAT, CDR2 FQNNGV, per germline. This CDR3 is CASSLVGTPNGYTF. CDR3 DNA: TGTGCCAGCAGCTTAGTTGGGACACCTAATGGCTACACCTTC. The entire variable domain, with the rest obtained from reference TRBV11-2 and TRBJ1-2, is as follows: EAGVAQSPRYKIIEKRQSVAFWCNPISGHATLYWYQQILGQGPKLLIQFQNNGVVDDSQLPKDRFSAERLKGVDSTLKIQPAKLEDSAVYLCASSLVGTPNGYTFGSGTRLTVV.

The chain links TRBV18 to TRBJ2-2; TRBD2 is a possible D gene (6 bases). This CDR3 has 14 residues. Trimming left V 5 bases short and J 5 bases short, with 12 bases between. Germline V gene data show CDR1 as KGHSH and CDR2 as LQKENI. The CDR3 DNA reads TGTGCCAGCTCAACGGGAGTTGGGACCGGGGAGCTGTTTTTT. As protein: CASSTGVGTGELFF.

CDR3 bases: TGTGCCAGCAGCCGAAGCGGGGCGAACACCGGGGAGCTGTTTTTT. It specifies CASSRSGANTGELFF. The V call is TRBV4-2, the J call TRBJ2-2, with 7 bases aligning to TRBD2. The CDR3 consists of 15 residues. Germline V gives CDR1 LGHNA, CDR2 YNFKEQ. V trimming: 4 bases; J trimming: 0 bases; junction bases outside the gene matches: 2.

The rearrangement links TRBV19 to TRBJ2-5; TRBD1 matches 7 bases. Germline CDR1 reads LNHDA; CDR2 reads SQIVND (reference sequence). This CDR3 spans 15 amino acids. J gave up 4 bases and V 4 bases, and 9 bases lay outside the gene matches. The chain's CDR3 is CASSTTGQAGETQYF. The DNA for the CDR3 is TGTGCCAGTAGTACTACTGGACAGGCTGGAGAGACCCAGTACTTC.

This chain uses TRBV30 with TRBJ1-4, with TRBD1 matching 8 bases. With V trimmed by 0 bases and J by 2 bases, 2 bases remained unmatched. CDR3 length: 15 amino acids. The V gene's germline CDR1 is GTSNPN and CDR2 SVGIG (reference sequence). The CDR3 DNA reads as TGTGCCTGGAGTGTACAGGGGGGGACTAATGAAAAACTGTTTTTT. It is translated as CAWSVQGGTNEKLFF.

CDR3 in DNA: TGTGCCAGCAGCTTGCCGCAGGGGGGTTTACACTATGGCTACACCTTC. It translates to CASSLPQGGLHYGYTF. The chain has TRBV7-9 and TRBJ1-2; 7 bases are shared with TRBD1. Unmatched junction bases numbered 10, after V lost 3 bases and J lost 3 bases. Germline-derived CDR1 and CDR2 are SEHNR and FQNEAQ (reference sequence). The CDR3 has 16 residues.

The CDR3: CASSPPRAPSVVDTEAFF. CDR3 nucleotide sequence: TGTGCCAGCAGCCCCCCCAGGGCACCGTCAGTGGTGGACACTGAAGCTTTCTTT. The chain carries TRBV7-9 and TRBJ1-1, with a tentative D call TRBD1 (5 bases). Germline V gene sequence: CDR1 SEHNR, CDR2 FQNEAQ (reference sequence). Trimming pared 5 bases from V and 3 bases from J, leaving 25 bases between. The CDR3 covers 18 residues.

The J gene is TRBJ2-7, the V gene TRBV6-5, with D maybe TRBD1 (7 bases). Trimming stripped 7 bases from V and 6 bases from J, with 13 bases between. CDR1 is MNHEY and CDR2 is SVGAGI in the germline V gene. The CDR3 covers 12 residues. The CDR3 sequence is CASTKQGGEQYF. CDR3 coding DNA: TGTGCCAGCACCAAGCAGGGGGGCGAGCAGTACTTC.

In this sample, this clone turned up once. The CDR3 here is CASSLGQGALYTEAFF. The DNA of the CDR3 is TGTGCCAGCAGCTTAGGACAGGGGGCTTTGTACACTGAAGCTTTCTTT. The J gene is TRBJ1-1, the V gene TRBV7-2, with 10 bases matching TRBD1. The germline V gene has CDR1 SGHTA and CDR2 FQGNSA. V shed 1 base and J 3 bases; nucleotides not matched to a gene: 5. The CDR3 loop spans 16 amino acids.

This clone appeared once. CDR3 amino acids: CASSERTGGAEAFF. CDR3 nucleotides: TGTGCCAGCAGCGAACGTACAGGGGGTGCTGAAGCTTTCTTT. This chain links TRBV3-1 (or the pseudogene TRBV3-2) with TRBJ1-1; 8 nucleotides match TRBD1. Germline trimming cut 5 bases from V and 6 bases from J; bases unmatched to any gene: 8. Germline values: CDR1 LGHDT, CDR2 YNNKEL (reference sequence). This CDR3 contains 14 residues.

This CDR3 is CASSTSASGKDGEQFF. The CDR3 region has the DNA TGTGCCAGCAGCACCTCGGCTAGCGGGAAGGATGGTGAGCAGTTCTTC. The gene calls are TRBV28 and TRBJ2-1; 9 bases line up with TRBD2. The CDR3 runs 16 residues. The germline gives CDR1 MDHEN, CDR2 SYDVKM. Unmatched junction bases numbered 15, after V lost 6 bases and J lost 9 bases.

The gene calls are TRBV9 and TRBJ2-5, with 8 bases aligning to TRBD1. Looked up from germline, CDR1 is SGDLS and CDR2 is YYNGEE. The CDR3 runs to 14 residues. The J segment lost 5 bases and the V segment lost 2 bases, leaving 5 bases of the junction unmatched. The CDR3 DNA reads as TGTGCCAGCAGCGTCGACAGGGGATTGGAGACCCAGTACTTC. Encoded protein: CASSVDRGLETQYF.

The chain links TRBV9 to TRBJ2-7; tentative D call: TRBD2 (5 bases). Deletions cut 4 bases from V and 2 bases from J, with 13 bases between. The CDR3 contains 14 residues. Germline loops: CDR1 SGDLS, CDR2 YYNGEE. CDR3: CASSPGGSAYEQYF. Here the CDR3 DNA reads TGTGCCAGCAGCCCCGGCGGGTCGGCCTACGAGCAGTACTTC.

The J gene is TRBJ2-7, the V gene TRBV27, with TRBD2 identical over 7 bases. The CDR3 sequence is 15 residues long. Germline values: CDR1 MNHEY, CDR2 SMNVEV (reference sequence). Trimming removed 3 bases from V and 6 bases from J; junction bases left unmatched: 11. The CDR3 region has the DNA TGTGCCAGCAGTTTGTCTAGCGGATTCCACTCCGAGCAGTACTTC. It codes for CASSLSSGFHSEQYF.

The chain combines TRBV11-2 with TRBJ2-3; TRBD2 matches 11 bases. The J segment lost 6 bases and the V segment lost 5 bases, leaving 7 bases of the junction unmatched. Germline lookup yields CDR1 SGHAT and CDR2 FQNNGV. The CDR3 is 15 amino acids. The CDR3, as DNA: TGTGCCAGCAGCACCCGGACTAGCGGGTGGGATACGCAGTATTTT. This encodes CASSTRTSGWDTQYF.

The genes are TRBV5-5 and TRBJ1-6; TRBD1 is a possible D gene (6 bases). The CDR3 covers 15 residues. V lost 3 bases and J lost 9, with 16 bases in between. Germline loops: CDR1 SGHKS, CDR2 YYEKEE (reference sequence). The CDR3 spells CASSSTGSWFSPLHF. Written as DNA, the CDR3 is TGTGCCAGCAGCTCAACAGGGAGTTGGTTTTCACCCCTCCACTTT.

The chain carries TRBV6-5 and TRBJ1-4, with 8 bases identical to TRBD1. The germline V gene encodes CDR1 MNHEY and CDR2 SVGAGI. J gave up 8 bases and V 4 bases, and 12 bases lay outside the gene matches. This CDR3 is 16 amino acids long. CDR3 bases: TGTGCCAGCAGTTCACCCTTAACAGGGGGGGACGAAAAACTGTTTTTT. Translating gives CASSSPLTGGDEKLFF.

The rearrangement joins TRBV6-5 to TRBJ1-2; TRBD1 aligns across 9 bases. Germline V gene data show CDR1 as MNHEY and CDR2 as SVGAGI. With V trimmed by 4 bases and J by 2 bases, 5 bases remained unmatched. The CDR3 is 15 residues long. The CDR3 sequence is CASSSPGQGNYGYTF. CDR3 coding DNA: TGTGCCAGCAGTTCACCGGGACAGGGAAACTATGGCTACACCTTC.

This chain uses TRBV15 with TRBJ1-3; TRBD1 agrees at 10 bases. The V gene's germline CDR1 is LNHNV and CDR2 YYDKDF (reference sequence). V lost 2 bases, J lost 2 bases, and 6 bases stayed unmatched. The CDR3 has 17 residues. The CDR3 reads CATSRRGTGVTGNTIYF. The CDR3 region has the DNA TGTGCCACCAGCAGAAGGGGGACAGGGGTCACTGGAAACACCATATATTTT. Looking up the rest from reference TRBV15 and TRBJ1-3 gives the full variable domain: DAMVIQNPRYQVTQFGKPVTLSCSQTLNHNVMYWYQQKSSQAPKLLFHYYDKDFNNEADTPDNFQSRRPNTSFCFLDIRSPGLGDTAMYLCATSRRGTGVTGNTIYFGEGSWLTVV.

V is TRBV2 and J is TRBJ1-4; D is possibly TRBD1 (5 bases). The germline V gene has CDR1 SNHLY and CDR2 FYNNEI. V lost 2 bases, J lost 7 bases, and 11 bases lay in between. The CDR3 consists of 14 residues. CDR3 residues: CASSERMGPEKLFF. The DNA for the CDR3 is TGTGCCAGCAGTGAAAGAATGGGGCCTGAAAAACTGTTTTTT.

The chain combines TRBV10-3 with TRBJ1-3; D is uncertain. Trimming pared 0 bases from V and 0 bases from J, leaving 12 bases between. Germline CDR1 and CDR2: ENHRY and SYGVKD. This CDR3 spans 17 amino acids. The CDR3 DNA reads TGTGCCATCAGTGAGTCTATCGCGACGGGCTCTGGAAACACCATATATTTT. It codes for CAISESIATGSGNTIYF.

This clone was seen once. J is TRBJ2-2 and V is TRBV30; D is unresolved. The CDR3 totals 13 residues. Trimming shortened V by 4 bases and J by 3 bases, and 9 bases separated the two germline ends. CDR1 GTSNPN and CDR2 SVGIG come from the germline V gene (reference sequence). Written as DNA, the CDR3 is TGTGCCTGGACGAACTTAGACACCGGGGAGCTGTTTTTT. This gives the protein CAWTNLDTGELFF. The variable domain in full, completed from reference TRBV30 and TRBJ2-2, reads SQTIHQWPATLVQPVGSPLSLECTVEGTSNPNLYWYRQAAGRGLQLLFYSVGIGQISSEVPQNLSASRPQDRQFILSSKKLLLSDSGFYLCAWTNLDTGELFFGEGSRLTVL.

This chain joins TRBV3-1 (or the pseudogene TRBV3-2) and TRBJ1-2; 8 bases line up with TRBD1. The CDR3 sequence is 14 residues long. Germline CDR1 reads LGHDT; CDR2 reads YNNKEL (reference sequence). V was pared by 2 bases and J by 4 bases, with 3 bases of the junction left unmatched. The CDR3 region has the DNA TGTGCCAGCAGCCAAATGACAGGGGCCTATGGCTACACCTTC. It encodes CASSQMTGAYGYTF.